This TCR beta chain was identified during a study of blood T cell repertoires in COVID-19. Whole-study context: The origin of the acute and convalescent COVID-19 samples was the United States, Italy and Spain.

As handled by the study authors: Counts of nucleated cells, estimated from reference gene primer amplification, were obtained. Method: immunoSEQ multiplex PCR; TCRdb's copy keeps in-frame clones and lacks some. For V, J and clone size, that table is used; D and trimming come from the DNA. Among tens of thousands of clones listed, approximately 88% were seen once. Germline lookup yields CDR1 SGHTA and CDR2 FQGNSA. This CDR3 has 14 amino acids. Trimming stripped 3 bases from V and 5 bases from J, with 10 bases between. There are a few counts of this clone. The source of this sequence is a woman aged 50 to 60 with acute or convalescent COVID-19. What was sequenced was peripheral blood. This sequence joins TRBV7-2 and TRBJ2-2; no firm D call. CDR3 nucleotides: TGTGCCAGCAGCTTTGAACGAGGAACCGGGGAGCTGTTTTTT. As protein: CASSFERGTGELFF. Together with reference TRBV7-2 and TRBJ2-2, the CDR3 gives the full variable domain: GAGVSQSPSNKVTEKGKDVELRCDPISGHTALYWYRQSLGQGLEFLIYFQGNSAPDKSGLPSDRFSAERTGGSVSTLTIQRTQQEDSAVYLCASSFERGTGELFFGEGSRLTVL.